The 14 T cell receptor beta chains given below trace back to one sample, sequenced in a study of neoadjuvant anti-PD-1 for oral cavity cancer. Measured with immunoSEQ multiplex PCR; TCRdb has only the in-frame clones, and not every one. The repertoire holds under 15,000 clones, with around two thirds as singletons. Material: tumor tissue, obtained before nivolumab (anti-PD-1) treatment. These receptors all come from a person aged 35-79 years with oral cavity squamous cell carcinoma. The donor label of this sample is uncertain.

CDR3 amino acids: CASSWTSPPGYNEQFF. For the CDR3, the DNA is TGCGCCAGCAGCTGGACAAGCCCGCCGGGCTACAATGAGCAGTTCTTC. The V call is TRBV5-1, the J call TRBJ2-1; perhaps TRBD1 as D (5 bases). The CDR3 is 16 residues long. The germline gives CDR1 SGHRS, CDR2 YFSETQ. V was trimmed by 3 bases and J by 3 bases, leaving 16 bases between them.

The genes are TRBV7-9 and TRBJ2-3; 8 nucleotides line up with TRBD2. This CDR3 region has 19 residues. J was trimmed by 0 bases and V by 4 bases; bases with no gene match: 15. Germline V gene data show CDR1 as SEHNR and CDR2 as FQNEAQ (reference sequence). The CDR3 region is CASSYPPAGGSSSTDTQYF. The CDR3 DNA follows: TGTGCCAGCAGCTATCCTCCGGCGGGGGGCTCCTCTAGCACAGATACGCAGTATTTT.

V is TRBV5-4 and J is TRBJ2-5; D is perhaps TRBD2 (6 bases). CDR3 length: 15 amino acids. V lost 3 bases and J lost 1, with 13 bases in between. Germline assignment: CDR1 SGHNT and CDR2 YYREEE (reference sequence). CDR3 region: CASSSPGLRQETQYF. The CDR3 nucleotides read TGTGCCAGCAGCTCCCCGGGACTCCGCCAAGAGACCCAGTACTTC.

This clone appeared a few times. V gene TRBV19 combines with J gene TRBJ1-1, with 10 positions matching TRBD1. Germline V CDR1 and CDR2: LNHDA, SQIVND (reference sequence). This CDR3 region has 17 residues. V lost 5 bases and J lost 4; bases outside the gene matches: 13. The CDR3 region has the DNA TGTGCCAGTAGTTCACTAAACCGGGACAGGGGAGGCACTGAAGCTTTCTTT. This codes for CASSSLNRDRGGTEAFF.

The V gene is TRBV5-4, the J gene TRBJ2-3, with a tentative D call TRBD2 (7 bases). The CDR3 consists of 15 residues. The V gene lost 0 bases and the J gene lost 3 bases, with 11 bases spanning the gap. Germline CDR1 is SGHNT and CDR2 is YYREEE (reference sequence). CDR3 bases: TGTGCCAGCAGCTTGGCTGGGAGGGGGACAGATACGCAGTATTTT. Amino acid sequence: CASSLAGRGTDTQYF.

This clone was detected only a few times. The V call is TRBV5-4, the J call TRBJ2-7; 7 nucleotides agree with TRBD1. J gave up 4 bases and V 4 bases, and 17 bases lay outside the gene matches. This CDR3 region has 17 residues. Germline V gene sequence: CDR1 SGHNT, CDR2 YYREEE (reference sequence). CDR3 region: CASSTSLVTGTWYEQYF. CDR3 in DNA: TGTGCCAGCAGCACCTCCCTTGTGACAGGGACGTGGTACGAGCAGTACTTC.

This clone occurred a few times. The V call is TRBV7-6, the J call TRBJ1-4; 7 nucleotides agree with TRBD1. Looked up from germline, CDR1 is SGHVS and CDR2 is FNYEAQ. The length of the CDR3 is 16 residues. V shed 5 bases, J shed 7 bases, and the junction held 13 bases outside the gene matches. The CDR3: CASSQPSGGGGEKLFF. The DNA for the CDR3 is TGTGCCAGCAGCCAACCTTCAGGGGGAGGGGGTGAAAAACTGTTTTTT.

This chain uses TRBV11-2 with TRBJ2-3, with D perhaps given as TRBD1 or TRBD2 (5 bases each). The V gene's germline CDR1 is SGHAT and CDR2 FQNNGV. V was trimmed by 3 bases and J by 1 base, leaving 14 bases between them. The CDR3 runs 16 residues. The CDR3 region has the DNA TGTGCCAGCAGCTTTGAACCGGGACCGCGCACAGATACGCAGTATTTT. This gives the protein CASSFEPGPRTDTQYF.

The chain recombines TRBV2 with TRBJ1-4; D is unclear. Germline V lookup: CDR1 SNHLY, CDR2 FYNNEI. V dropped 2 bases and J dropped 7 bases, with 2 bases sitting between them. The CDR3 runs 11 residues. For the CDR3, the DNA is TGTGCCAGCAGTGAAATTGAAAAACTGTTTTTT. Translated: CASSEIEKLFF.

This clone turned up a few times. V and J are TRBV5-1 and TRBJ2-3; no clear D. This CDR3 comprises 15 residues. Germline V gives CDR1 SGHRS, CDR2 YFSETQ. The V and J ends lost 3 bases and 4 bases respectively, with 15 bases between them. CDR3 in amino acids: CASSSGHLSADTQYF. The CDR3 DNA reads TGCGCCAGCAGCTCGGGCCATCTAAGCGCAGATACGCAGTATTTT.

V gene TRBV5-5 combines with J gene TRBJ1-1; D is uncertain. Germline V gives CDR1 SGHKS, CDR2 YYEKEE (reference sequence). V lost 0 bases and J lost 10, with 10 bases in between. The CDR3 sequence is 12 residues long. The CDR3 protein is CASSLGGGRAFF. CDR3 sequence (DNA): TGTGCCAGCAGCTTGGGGGGAGGACGAGCTTTCTTT.

This chain uses TRBV11-2 with TRBJ2-3, with D tentatively TRBD1 or TRBD2 (5 bases each). Between the trimmed V and J ends, which lost 4 bases and 6 bases, there was a span of 23 bases. The CDR3 runs 17 residues. Germline-derived CDR1 and CDR2 are SGHAT and FQNNGV. CDR3 nucleotide sequence: TGTGCCAGCAGCTCGCCAGCCCGGACTCCGGACAAGGATACGCAGTATTTT. The encoded protein is CASSSPARTPDKDTQYF.

This sequence joins TRBV7-2 and TRBJ1-1; D unclear. V was trimmed by 1 base and J by 5 bases, leaving 11 bases between them. Germline CDR1 SGHTA, CDR2 FQGNSA. The CDR3 has 14 amino acids. CDR3 in amino acids: CASSLVGATTEAFF. The DNA for the CDR3 is TGTGCCAGCAGCTTAGTGGGCGCGACAACTGAAGCTTTCTTT.

This clone was counted only a few times. Different DNA sequences within this sample yield the same CDR3. The chain joins TRBV6-1 to TRBJ2-1; no clear D gene. V gave up 1 base and J gave up 8 bases, with 6 bases separating them. CDR3 length: 12 amino acids. Germline CDR1 MNHNS, CDR2 SASEGT. Here the CDR3 reads CASSEEGYEQFF. In DNA form, the CDR3 reads TGTGCCAGCAGTGAAGAAGGCTATGAGCAGTTCTTC.